This is a list of T cell receptor beta chains from one sample in a study of cytomegalovirus exposure and HLA in healthy donors. Assay: immunoSEQ multiplex PCR; the TCRdb copy retains only in-frame clones and omits some. Of 150,000 to 200,000 clones in the sample, roughly 80% were seen once. Sequences were obtained from PBMCs. The receptors stem from a male donor in good health and CMV-seropositive. Each CDR3 is given with its conserved first and last residue. Fields, in order: V gene, clone size, J gene, D gene, CDR3 protein, CDR3 DNA. A D gene is named only where the DNA matches it firmly. Clone size is stated in some rows and not others, as once, few, many or a class when expanded.

TRBV4-1	.	TRBJ2-7	TRBD2	CASSQGVSGSAYEQYF	TGCGCCAGCAGCCAAGGGGTCAGCGGGAGTGCATACGAGCAGTACTTC
TRBV28	.	TRBJ1-5	.	CASSENYSNQPQHF	TGTGCCAGCAGCGAGAATTATAGCAATCAGCCCCAGCATTTT
TRBV9	.	TRBJ2-3	.	CASSVHEADTQYF	TGTGCCAGCAGCGTACACGAGGCAGATACGCAGTATTTT
TRBV7-2	once	TRBJ2-5	TRBD2	CASSLNSGALQETQYF	TGTGCCAGCAGCTTGAATAGCGGGGCATTACAAGAGACCCAGTACTTC
TRBV9	.	TRBJ1-2	.	CASSVAEGRGYGYTF	TGTGCCAGCAGCGTAGCTGAAGGGAGGGGCTATGGCTACACCTTC
TRBV6-6	once	TRBJ2-6	.	CASRTESSGANGLTF	TGTGCCAGCAGGACGGAGAGCTCTGGGGCCAACGGCCTGACTTTC
TRBV29-1	.	TRBJ1-1	.	CSVEEGQLKAFF	TGCAGCGTTGAAGAGGGGCAGTTGAAAGCTTTCTTT
TRBV7-6	.	TRBJ2-5	TRBD2	CASSLAVAGGWETQYF	TGTGCCAGCAGCTTAGCGGTAGCGGGGGGTTGGGAGACCCAGTACTTC
TRBV6-1	once	TRBJ2-4	.	CASSPLEGVQYF	TGTGCCAGCAGTCCCCTCGAGGGGGTTCAGTACTTC
TRBV6-1	once	TRBJ2-1	TRBD2	CAAVATSGGFNEQFF	TGTGCCGCGGTCGCGACTAGCGGGGGATTTAATGAGCAGTTCTTC
TRBV20-1	.	TRBJ2-1	.	CSARAVDEQFF	TGCAGTGCTAGGGCGGTTGATGAGCAGTTCTTC
TRBV7-9	.	TRBJ1-1	TRBD1	CASSLVGGARNTEAFF	TGTGCCAGCAGCTTAGTAGGGGGCGCGAGGAACACTGAAGCTTTCTTT
TRBV9	.	TRBJ1-2	.	CASSVDRVGNYGYTF	TGTGCCAGCAGCGTAGATCGGGTTGGTAACTATGGCTACACCTTC
TRBV5-5	few	TRBJ2-1	.	CASSLGSYNEQFF	TGTGCCAGCAGCTTGGGGAGCTACAATGAGCAGTTCTTC
TRBV6-1	.	TRBJ1-6	TRBD1	CASSDPGQGATGYNSPLHF	TGTGCCAGCAGTGACCCCGGACAGGGGGCTACTGGGTATAATTCACCCCTCCACTTT